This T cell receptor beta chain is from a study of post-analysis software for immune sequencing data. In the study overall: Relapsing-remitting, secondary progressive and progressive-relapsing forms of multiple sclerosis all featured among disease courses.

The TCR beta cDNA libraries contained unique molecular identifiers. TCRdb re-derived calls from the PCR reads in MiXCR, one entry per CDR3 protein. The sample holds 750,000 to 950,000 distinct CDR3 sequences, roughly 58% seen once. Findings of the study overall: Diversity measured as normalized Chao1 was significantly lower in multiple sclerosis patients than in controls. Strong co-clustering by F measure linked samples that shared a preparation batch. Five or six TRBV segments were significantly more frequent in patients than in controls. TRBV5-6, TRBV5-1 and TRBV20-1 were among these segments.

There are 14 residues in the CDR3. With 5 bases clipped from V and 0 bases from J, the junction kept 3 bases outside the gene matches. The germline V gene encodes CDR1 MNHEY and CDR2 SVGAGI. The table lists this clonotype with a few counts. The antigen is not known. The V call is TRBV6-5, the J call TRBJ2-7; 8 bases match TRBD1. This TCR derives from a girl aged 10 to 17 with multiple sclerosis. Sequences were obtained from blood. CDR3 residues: CASSQGAGSYEQYF. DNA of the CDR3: TGTGCCAGCAGTCAGGGGGCGGGCTCCTACGAGCAGTACTTC.